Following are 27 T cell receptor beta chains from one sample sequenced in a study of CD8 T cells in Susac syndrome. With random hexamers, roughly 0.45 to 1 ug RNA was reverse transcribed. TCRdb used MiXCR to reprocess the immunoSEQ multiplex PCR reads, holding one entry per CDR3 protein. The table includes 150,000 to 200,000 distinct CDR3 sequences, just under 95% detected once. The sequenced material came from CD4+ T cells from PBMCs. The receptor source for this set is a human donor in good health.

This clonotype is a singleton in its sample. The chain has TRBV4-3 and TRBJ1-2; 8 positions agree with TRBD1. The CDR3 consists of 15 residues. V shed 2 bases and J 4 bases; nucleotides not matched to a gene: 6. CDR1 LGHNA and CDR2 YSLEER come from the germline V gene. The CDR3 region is CASSQYRDRPYGYTF. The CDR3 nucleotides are TGCGCCAGCAGCCAATATAGGGACAGGCCCTATGGCTACACCTTC.

The CDR3 loop reads CASGNPSRGNEQFF. The CDR3, as DNA: TGTGCCAGCGGAAACCCCTCTAGAGGGAATGAGCAGTTCTTC. This chain connects TRBV28 to TRBJ2-1; a possible D gene is TRBD2 (5 bases). Germline V gene lookup returns CDR1 MDHEN and CDR2 SYDVKM. This CDR3 has 14 residues. Trimming stripped 8 bases from V and 7 bases from J, with 18 bases between.

The DNA of the CDR3 is TGTGCCAGCAGCGAAGGGGCGGGGACCGGGGAGCTGTTTTTT. It codes for CASSEGAGTGELFF. The chain recombines TRBV6-2 or TRBV6-3 with TRBJ2-2; D is possibly TRBD2 (6 bases). This CDR3 is 14 amino acids long. Germline V gene lookup returns CDR1 MNHEY and CDR2 SVGEGT. V shed 6 bases and J shed 5 bases, with 13 bases lying between them.

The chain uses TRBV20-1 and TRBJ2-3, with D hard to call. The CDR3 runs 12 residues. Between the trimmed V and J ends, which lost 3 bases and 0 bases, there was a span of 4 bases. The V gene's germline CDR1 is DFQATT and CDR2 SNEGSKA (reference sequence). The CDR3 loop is CSARRSTDTQYF. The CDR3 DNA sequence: TGCAGTGCTAGGCGGAGCACAGATACGCAGTATTTT.

The CDR3 here is CSGSTASYEQYF. The CDR3 coding sequence is TGCAGTGGGTCGACAGCCTCCTACGAGCAGTACTTC. The V and J genes are TRBV20-1 and TRBJ2-7; tentatively, D is TRBD1 (5 bases). The CDR3 runs to 12 residues. CDR1 DFQATT and CDR2 SNEGSKA come from the germline V gene (reference sequence). Trimming removed 7 bases at V and 0 bases at J, with 10 bases between.

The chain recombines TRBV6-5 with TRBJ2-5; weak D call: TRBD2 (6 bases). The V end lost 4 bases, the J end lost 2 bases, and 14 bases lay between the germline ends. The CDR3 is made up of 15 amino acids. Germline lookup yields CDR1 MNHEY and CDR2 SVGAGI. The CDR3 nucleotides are TGTGCCAGCAGTTCTATGGCGGGATCTCAAGAGACCCAGTACTTC. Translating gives CASSSMAGSQETQYF.

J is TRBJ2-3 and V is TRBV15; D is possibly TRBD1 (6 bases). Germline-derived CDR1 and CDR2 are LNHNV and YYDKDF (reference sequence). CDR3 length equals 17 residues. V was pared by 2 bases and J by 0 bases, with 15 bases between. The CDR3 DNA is TGTGCCACCAGCAGACCCAGGGGAGACAGTAGCACAGATACGCAGTATTTT. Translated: CATSRPRGDSSTDTQYF.

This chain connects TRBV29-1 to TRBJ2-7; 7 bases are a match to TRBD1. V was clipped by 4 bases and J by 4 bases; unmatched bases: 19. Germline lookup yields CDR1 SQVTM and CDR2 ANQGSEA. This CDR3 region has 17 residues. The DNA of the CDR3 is TGCAGCGTTGTCAACCTAAACCGGGACAGAAACAATTACGAGCAGTACTTC. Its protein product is CSVVNLNRDRNNYEQYF.

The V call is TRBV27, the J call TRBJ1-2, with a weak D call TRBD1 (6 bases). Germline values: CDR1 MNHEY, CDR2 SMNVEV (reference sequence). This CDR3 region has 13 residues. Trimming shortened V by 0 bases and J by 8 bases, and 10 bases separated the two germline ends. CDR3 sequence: CASSLSLRGGYTF. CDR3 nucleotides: TGTGCCAGCAGTTTATCTCTAAGGGGGGGCTACACCTTC.

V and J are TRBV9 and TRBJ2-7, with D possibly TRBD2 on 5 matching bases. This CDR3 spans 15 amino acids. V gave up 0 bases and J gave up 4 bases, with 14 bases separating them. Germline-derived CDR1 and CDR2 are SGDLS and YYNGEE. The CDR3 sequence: CASSVAWGEAYEQYF. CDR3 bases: TGTGCCAGCAGCGTAGCTTGGGGAGAGGCGTACGAGCAGTACTTC.

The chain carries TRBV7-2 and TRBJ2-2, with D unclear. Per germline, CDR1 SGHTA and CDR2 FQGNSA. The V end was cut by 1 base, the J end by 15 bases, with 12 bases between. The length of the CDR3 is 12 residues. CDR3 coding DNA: TGTGCCAGCAGCTTAGTGGTCAGGTTGATGTTTTTT. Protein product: CASSLVVRLMFF.

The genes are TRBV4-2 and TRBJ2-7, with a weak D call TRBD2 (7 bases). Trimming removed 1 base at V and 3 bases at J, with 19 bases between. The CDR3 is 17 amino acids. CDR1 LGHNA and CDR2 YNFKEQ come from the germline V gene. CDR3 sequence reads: CASSQAIGGVDYYEQYF. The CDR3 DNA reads TGTGCCAGCAGCCAAGCGATAGGGGGGGTTGACTACTACGAGCAGTACTTC.

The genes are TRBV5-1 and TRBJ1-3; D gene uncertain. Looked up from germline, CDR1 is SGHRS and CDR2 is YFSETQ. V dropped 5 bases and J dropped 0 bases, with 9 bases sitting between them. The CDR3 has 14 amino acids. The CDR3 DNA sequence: TGCGCCAGCAGGGCTCTTGGCTCTGGAAACACCATATATTTT. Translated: CASRALGSGNTIYF.

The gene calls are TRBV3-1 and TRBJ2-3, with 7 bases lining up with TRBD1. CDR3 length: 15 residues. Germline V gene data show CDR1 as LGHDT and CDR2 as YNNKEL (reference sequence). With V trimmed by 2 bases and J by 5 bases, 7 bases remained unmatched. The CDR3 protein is CASSQRDRAGDTQYF. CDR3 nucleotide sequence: TGTGCCAGCAGCCAACGTGACAGGGCGGGAGATACGCAGTATTTT.

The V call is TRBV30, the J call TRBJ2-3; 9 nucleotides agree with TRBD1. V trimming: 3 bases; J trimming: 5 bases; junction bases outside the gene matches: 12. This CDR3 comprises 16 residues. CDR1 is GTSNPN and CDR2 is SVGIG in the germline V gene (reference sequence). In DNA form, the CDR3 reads TGTGCCTGGAGGGCACCGGGACAGGGCTCTGTAGATACGCAGTATTTT. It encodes CAWRAPGQGSVDTQYF.

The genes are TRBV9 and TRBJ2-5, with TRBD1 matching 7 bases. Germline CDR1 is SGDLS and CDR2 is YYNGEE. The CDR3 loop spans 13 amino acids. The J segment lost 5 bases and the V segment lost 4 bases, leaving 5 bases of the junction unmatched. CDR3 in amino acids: CASSITGVETQYF. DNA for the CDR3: TGTGCCAGCAGCATTACAGGGGTCGAGACCCAGTACTTC.

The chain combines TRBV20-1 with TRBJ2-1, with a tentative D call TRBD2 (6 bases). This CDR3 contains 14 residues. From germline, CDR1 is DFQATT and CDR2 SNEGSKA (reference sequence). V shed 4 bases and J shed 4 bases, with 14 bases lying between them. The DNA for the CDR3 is TGCAGTGCTAAGCGGGTGCCCATTTACAATGAGCAGTTCTTC. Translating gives CSAKRVPIYNEQFF.

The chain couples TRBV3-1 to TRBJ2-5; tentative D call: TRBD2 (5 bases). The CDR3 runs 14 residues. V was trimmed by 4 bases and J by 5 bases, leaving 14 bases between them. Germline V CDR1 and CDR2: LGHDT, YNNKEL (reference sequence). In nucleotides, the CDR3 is TGTGCCAGCAGCCCCCTGCTAGCCTCGGAGACCCAGTACTTC. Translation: CASSPLLASETQYF.

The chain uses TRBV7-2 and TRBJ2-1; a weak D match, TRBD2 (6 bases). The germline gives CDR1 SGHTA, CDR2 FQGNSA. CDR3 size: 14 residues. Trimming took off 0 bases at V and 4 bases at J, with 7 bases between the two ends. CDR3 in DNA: TGTGCCAGCAGCTTAGCGGCGGGGTACAATGAGCAGTTCTTC. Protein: CASSLAAGYNEQFF.

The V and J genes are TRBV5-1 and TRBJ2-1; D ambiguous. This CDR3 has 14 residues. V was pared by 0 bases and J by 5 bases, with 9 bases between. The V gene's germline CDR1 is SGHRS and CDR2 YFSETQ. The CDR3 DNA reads TGCGCCAGCAGCTTGGAGGATCCCGACAATGAGCAGTTCTTC. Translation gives CASSLEDPDNEQFF.

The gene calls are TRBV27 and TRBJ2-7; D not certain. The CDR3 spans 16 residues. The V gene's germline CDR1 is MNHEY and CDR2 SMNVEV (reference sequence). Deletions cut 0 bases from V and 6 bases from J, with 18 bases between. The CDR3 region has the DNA TGTGCCAGCAGTTTATCCCCCTCGGTAGGGCCTTTCGAGCAGTACTTC. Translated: CASSLSPSVGPFEQYF.

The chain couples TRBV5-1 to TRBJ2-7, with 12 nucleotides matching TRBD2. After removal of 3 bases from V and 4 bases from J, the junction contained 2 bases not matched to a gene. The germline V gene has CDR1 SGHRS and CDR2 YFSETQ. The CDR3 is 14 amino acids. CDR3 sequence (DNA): TGCGCCAGCAGCTCGCTAGCGGGGGGGTACGAGCAGTACTTC. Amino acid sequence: CASSSLAGGYEQYF.

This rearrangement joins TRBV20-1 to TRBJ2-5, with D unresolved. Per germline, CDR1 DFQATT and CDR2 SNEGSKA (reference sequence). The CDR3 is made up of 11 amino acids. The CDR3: CSATHQETQYF. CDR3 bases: TGCAGCGCGACCCACCAAGAGACCCAGTACTTC.

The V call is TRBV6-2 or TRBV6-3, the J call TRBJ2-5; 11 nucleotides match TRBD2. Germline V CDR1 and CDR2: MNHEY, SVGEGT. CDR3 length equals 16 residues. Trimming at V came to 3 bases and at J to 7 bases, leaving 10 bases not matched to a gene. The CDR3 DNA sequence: TGTGCCAGCAGTTATGGGACTAGCGGAGGGGTACGGACCCAGTACTTC. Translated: CASSYGTSGGVRTQYF.

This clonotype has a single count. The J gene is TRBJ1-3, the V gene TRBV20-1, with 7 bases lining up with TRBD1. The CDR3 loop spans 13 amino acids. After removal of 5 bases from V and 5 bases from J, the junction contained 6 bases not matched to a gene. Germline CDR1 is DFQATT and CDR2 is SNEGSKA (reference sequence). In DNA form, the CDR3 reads TGCAGTGCTCTGGGACAGACCAGAAACACCATATATTTT. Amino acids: CSALGQTRNTIYF.

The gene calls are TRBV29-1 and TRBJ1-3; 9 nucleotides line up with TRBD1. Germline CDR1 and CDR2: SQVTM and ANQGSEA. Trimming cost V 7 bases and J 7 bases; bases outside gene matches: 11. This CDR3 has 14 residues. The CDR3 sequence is CSARTGGAGNTIYF. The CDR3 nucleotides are TGCAGCGCCAGAACAGGGGGCGCCGGGAACACCATATATTTT.

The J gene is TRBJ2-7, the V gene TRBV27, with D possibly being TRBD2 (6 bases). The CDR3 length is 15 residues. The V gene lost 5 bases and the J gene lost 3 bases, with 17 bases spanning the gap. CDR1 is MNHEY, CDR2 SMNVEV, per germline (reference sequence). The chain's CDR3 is CASSTWGERVYEQYF. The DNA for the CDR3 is TGTGCCAGCAGTACCTGGGGGGAAAGGGTCTACGAGCAGTACTTC.